This T cell receptor (beta chain) is drawn from a study of blood T cell repertoires in COVID-19. Overall study: T cells, B-cell-depleted T cells, or PBMCs supplied cDNA or gDNA.

Individuals drawn from under 30 US areas were roughly 18 to 95 years old. Membership in each cohort depended on participant-reported clinical history. V gave up 0 bases and J gave up 7 bases; unmatched junction bases: 9. Germline V CDR1 and CDR2: SGHNT, YYREEE (reference sequence). The CDR3 spans 16 residues. In the source study's methods: Estimation of nucleated cell counts relied on the amplification of reference gene primers. Assay used: immunoSEQ multiplex PCR; TCRdb lists only in-frame clones, some missing. V and J calls plus clone size are reproduced from that table; the DNA served to infer D and trimming. The table lists a few hundred thousand clones, around 84% of them singletons, with 7% to 8.5% in the top ten.

The sequenced sample consisted of PBMCs or T cells enriched from blood (not recorded which). The TCR sequence derives from a woman in her thirties or forties with acute COVID-19. The chain employs TRBV5-4 and TRBJ2-3, with TRBD1 matching over 9 bases. This CDR3 reads CASSLGTGARGNTQYF. The CDR3, as DNA: TGTGCCAGCAGCTTGGGGACAGGGGCGCGGGGAAATACGCAGTATTTT.